This TCR beta chain came from a study of human T cells and chemical hapten exposure. Findings of the study overall: Having alopecia, donors may respond immunologically unlike healthy people.

One entry per CDR3 protein results from TCRdb running MiXCR on the RACE reads. The data show 99,000 or so distinct CDR3 sequences, under 40% seen once. Indicated time point: patch test 3, about 24 weeks after DPC sensitization. Specified treatment: therapeutic diphenylcyclopropenone sensitization with weekly scalp DPC. From germline, CDR1 is SGHTA and CDR2 FQGNSA. Trimming cost V 4 bases and J 0 bases, with 9 bases left between them. The CDR3 length is 15 residues. This clonotype was counted only a few times. The antigen remains undetermined. This specimen consisted of whole blood, obtained in connection with sensitization to the hapten diphenylcyclopropenone (DPC). This clonotype originated in a man aged 40-50 years with alopecia areata. Some clones in this sample may be carry-over from other donors' samples. The rearrangement links TRBV7-2 to TRBJ2-2; maybe TRBD2 (6 bases). CDR3 loop: CASSSSAANTGELFF. The CDR3 nucleotides read TGTGCCAGCAGCTCTAGCGCGGCGAACACCGGGGAGCTGTTTTTT.